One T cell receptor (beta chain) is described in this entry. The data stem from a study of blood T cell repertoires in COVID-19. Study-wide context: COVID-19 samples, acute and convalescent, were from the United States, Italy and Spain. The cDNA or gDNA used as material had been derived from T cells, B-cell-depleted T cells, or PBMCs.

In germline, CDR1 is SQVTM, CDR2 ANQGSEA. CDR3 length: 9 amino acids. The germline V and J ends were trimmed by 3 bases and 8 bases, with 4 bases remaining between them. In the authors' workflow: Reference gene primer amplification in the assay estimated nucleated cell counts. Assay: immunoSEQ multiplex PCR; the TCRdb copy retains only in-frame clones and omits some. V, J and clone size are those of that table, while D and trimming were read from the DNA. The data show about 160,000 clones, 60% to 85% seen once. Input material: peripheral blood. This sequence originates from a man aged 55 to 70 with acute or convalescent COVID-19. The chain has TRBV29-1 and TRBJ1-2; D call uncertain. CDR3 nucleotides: TGCAGCGTTGATGGCGGCTACACCTTC. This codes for CSVDGGYTF.